The TCR beta chain described here comes from a study of blood T cell repertoires in COVID-19. The wider study: The United States, Italy and Spain were the sources of the acute and convalescent COVID-19 samples. T cells, B-cell-depleted T cells, or PBMCs provided the cDNA or gDNA that served as material.

Under the authors' procedure: Estimation of nucleated cell counts was performed using reference gene primer amplification. Here immunoSEQ multiplex PCR was the method, and the copy in TCRdb shows in-frame clones only, minus some. V and J calls and clone size are given by that table; D and trimming were obtained from the DNA. The table records around 150,000 clones, over 85% of them present only once. Germline V gives CDR1 SNHLY, CDR2 FYNNEI. Trimming cost V 5 bases and J 0 bases, with 4 bases left between them. CDR3 length equals 13 residues. This receptor was identified in a woman aged 50 to 60 with acute or convalescent COVID-19. The sample taken for sequencing was peripheral blood. This chain uses TRBV2 with TRBJ2-2, with D unresolved. The CDR3 sequence: CASSSANTGELFF. As DNA, the CDR3 is TGTGCCAGCAGTAGCGCGAACACCGGGGAGCTGTTTTTT.